These 3 T cell receptor beta chains were sequenced from one sample in a study of cytomegalovirus exposure and HLA in healthy donors. PCR involved 60 Vbeta and 13 Jbeta primers. Produced via immunoSEQ multiplex PCR; TCRdb's table is partial and in-frame only. The data contain 200,000 or so clones, roughly 80% of them seen just once; the ten biggest clones take up about 3%. The sample taken for sequencing was PBMCs. These receptors came from a man in his thirties or forties in good health and CMV-seronegative.

The V gene is TRBV9, the J gene TRBJ1-2; 7 bases fit TRBD1. This CDR3 is built from 15 residues. J was trimmed by 7 bases and V by 0 bases; bases with no gene match: 9. Germline V CDR1 and CDR2: SGDLS, YYNGEE. The CDR3, as DNA: TGTGCCAGCAGCGTAGGAGGCACAGGGGTGGGTGGCTACACCTTC. Translating gives CASSVGGTGVGGYTF.

The CDR3 nucleotides are TGTGCCAGCAGCCACCGGACAGGGGTTATGGCCGGGGAGCTGTTTTTT. It specifies CASSHRTGVMAGELFF. The rearrangement uses TRBV7-9 and TRBJ2-2, with 9 bases that match TRBD1. The CDR3 loop spans 16 amino acids. Germline CDR1 SEHNR, CDR2 FQNEAQ (reference sequence). V lost 5 bases to trimming and J lost 6 bases; unmatched junction nucleotides: 10.

The J gene is TRBJ1-3, the V gene TRBV9; D remains ambiguous. The CDR3 length is 14 residues. V was trimmed by 3 bases and J by 4 bases, leaving 11 bases between them. The V gene's germline CDR1 is SGDLS and CDR2 YYNGEE. The CDR3 is CASSERLVGNTIYF. The CDR3 nucleotides read TGTGCCAGCAGCGAGCGCCTGGTAGGAAACACCATATATTTT.